The 5 T cell receptor beta chains below were found in one sample sequenced in a study of blood T cell repertoires in COVID-19. Profiled with immunoSEQ multiplex PCR; TCRdb holds only in-frame clones, not every one. The sample lists 350,000 to 400,000 clones, approximately 90% occurring once. The material sequenced was PBMCs or T cells enriched from blood (not recorded which). Receptor source: a woman aged 18 to 35 who had recovered from COVID-19.

This clone was seen a single time. The V and J genes are TRBV30 and TRBJ1-1, with D unresolved. V lost 4 bases and J lost 1, with 10 bases in between. The CDR3 length is 13 residues. From germline, CDR1 is GTSNPN and CDR2 SVGIG (reference sequence). CDR3 DNA sequence: TGTGCCTGGAAAAAACAGAGGAACACTGAAGCTTTCTTT. This translates into CAWKKQRNTEAFF.

The chain recombines TRBV29-1 with TRBJ1-1, with 11 bases matching TRBD1. The CDR3 spans 12 residues. The trim removed 4 bases at V and 9 bases at J, leaving 4 bases unmatched. CDR1 is SQVTM, CDR2 ANQGSEA, per germline. The CDR3 sequence is CSVAGTGGKAFF. In DNA, the CDR3 is TGCAGCGTTGCCGGGACAGGGGGAAAAGCTTTCTTT.

The J gene is TRBJ1-6, the V gene TRBV2, with 8 positions matching TRBD1. CDR3 length: 16 residues. J lost 6 bases, V lost 5 bases, and 9 bases had no gene match. The germline V gene encodes CDR1 SNHLY and CDR2 FYNNEI. In nucleotides, the CDR3 is TGTGCCAGCAGTCCGGACAGGGTGCAGGGTAATTCACCCCTCCACTTT. It translates to CASSPDRVQGNSPLHF.

The chain has TRBV24-1 and TRBJ1-2; 7 positions match TRBD1. Germline CDR1 KGHDR, CDR2 SFDVKD. The CDR3 consists of 15 residues. With V trimmed by 5 bases and J by 4 bases, 9 bases remained unmatched. CDR3 protein: CATSARQGSGYGYTF. Here the CDR3 DNA reads TGTGCCACCAGTGCGCGACAGGGTTCCGGCTATGGCTACACCTTC.

With respect to this clone: Distinct nucleotide sequences in the sample also encode this CDR3. The chain joins TRBV13 to TRBJ1-3; TRBD1 matches 7 bases. CDR1 and CDR2 from the germline V gene are PRHDT and FYEKMQ (reference sequence). With 4 bases clipped from V and 2 bases from J, the junction kept 2 bases outside the gene matches. This CDR3 region has 14 residues. The CDR3 bases are TGTGCCAGCAGCTCCACAGGGGCTGGAAACACCATATATTTT. Its translation is CASSSTGAGNTIYF.